These T cell receptor beta chains were read from a single sample in a study of response to subunit inactivated influenza vaccine. Using its own MiXCR run on the RT-PCR reads, TCRdb lists one record per CDR3 protein. The table has some 520,000 distinct CDR3 sequences, more than 15% seen once. Material: CD4+ T cells sorted from PBMCs, obtained approximately 25 months after vaccination. All receptors derive from a man in his fifties or sixties who received an inactivated influenza vaccine. Both conserved end residues are part of each CDR3. D genes are given only for firm matches. Only some rows state a clone size, as once, few, many or a class for expanded clones.

>TRBJ2-7|-|-|TRBV5-1
CASSSGFGGAGEQYF
TGCGCCAGCAGCTCGGGTTTCGGGGGTGCGGGCGAGCAGTACTTC
>TRBJ2-6|TRBD1|few|TRBV6-1
CASSPTGGASGANVLTF
TGTGCCAGCAGTCCGACAGGGGGCGCTTCTGGGGCCAACGTCCTGACTTTC
>TRBJ1-5|TRBD1|-|TRBV2
CASSKWTGGIQPQHF
TGTGCCAGCAGTAAATGGACAGGGGGCATTCAGCCCCAGCATTTT
>TRBJ2-5|-|many|TRBV6-5
CASGQYQETQYF
TGTGCCAGTGGACAGTACCAAGAGACCCAGTACTTC
>TRBJ2-5|TRBD2|few|TRBV7-9
CASSSYGRQETQYF
TGTGCCAGCAGCTCCTACGGGAGGCAAGAGACCCAGTACTTC
>TRBJ1-1|TRBD1|-|TRBV20-1
CSAQQGTNTEAFF
TGCAGTGCTCAACAGGGGACGAACACTGAAGCTTTCTTT
>TRBJ1-1|-|few|TRBV19
CASRSSGGAYTEAFF
TGTGCCAGCAGAAGCTCGGGGGGGGCCTACACTGAAGCTTTCTTT
>TRBJ2-3|-|-|TRBV29-1
CSVEPRGGVLTDTQYF
TGCAGCGTTGAACCCCGGGGCGGGGTTCTCACAGATACGCAGTATTTT
>TRBJ2-2|-|-|TRBV5-6
CASSLPGPYTGELFF
TGTGCCAGCAGCTTGCCAGGGCCTTACACCGGGGAGCTGTTTTTT
>TRBJ1-6|TRBD1|few|TRBV2
CPSVAGGSNSPLHF
TGTCCCAGCGTTGCAGGGGGGTCCAATTCACCCCTCCACTTT
>TRBJ2-3|-|-|TRBV5-1
CASSLGVRGFEDTQYF
TGCGCCAGCAGCTTGGGGGTTCGAGGGTTTGAGGATACGCAGTATTTT
>TRBJ1-2|TRBD1|-|TRBV24-1
CATSDWQGGRYGYTF
TGTGCCACCAGTGATTGGCAGGGGGGTAGATATGGCTACACCTTC
>TRBJ2-1|-|many|TRBV18
CASSPPPDNEQFF
TGTGCCAGCTCACCACCGCCAGACAATGAGCAGTTCTTC
>TRBJ1-2|-|few|TRBV29-1
CSVGGGTEYGYTF
TGCAGCGTTGGGGGTGGGACGGAGTATGGCTACACCTTC
>TRBJ1-2|-|few|TRBV10-3
CAIRTAIYGYTF
TGTGCCATCAGGACAGCTATCTATGGCTACACCTTC
>TRBJ2-3|TRBD1|few|TRBV20-1
CSARDEGALYTDTQYF
TGCAGTGCTAGAGATGAGGGGGCCCTCTACACAGATACGCAGTATTTT
>TRBJ1-5|-|-|TRBV5-7
CASSLQGGDQPQHF
TGTGCCAGCAGCTTGCAGGGAGGCGATCAGCCCCAGCATTTT
>TRBJ1-1|-|many|TRBV5-5
CASSFGMANTEAFF
TGTGCCAGCAGCTTCGGCATGGCGAACACTGAAGCTTTCTTT
>TRBJ1-4|-|once|TRBV20-1
CSARAAGEKLFF
TGCAGTGCTAGAGCTGCCGGTGAAAAACTGTTTTTT
>TRBJ1-3|-|few|TRBV13
CASSLASGGFGNTIYF
TGTGCCAGCAGCTTAGCGTCCGGGGGTTTTGGAAACACCATATATTTT